These T cell receptor beta chains were read from a single sample in a study of blood T cells in healthy people across ages. TCRdb analysed the 5' RACE reads with MiXCR anew, one entry per CDR3 protein. Here the sample spans 450,000 to 650,000 distinct CDR3 sequences, approximately 25% being singletons. Another study also made use of these data, one on T cells of mothers and their children.

Sequenced: blood. Receptors were obtained from a boy aged 5 to 17 in good health. Both conserved end residues are part of each CDR3. The D gene is left open where the match is weak. Size values are once, few and many counts, or a class for expanded clones, and some rows have none.

d_call: TRBD2
v_call: TRBV25-1
j_call: TRBJ2-3
clone_size: -
cdr3_nt: TGTGCCAGCAGTGAAGGGACTAGCGGGGGTTCAGATACGCAGTATTTT
cdr3_aa: CASSEGTSGGSDTQYF

d_call: TRBD2
v_call: TRBV6-5
j_call: TRBJ2-5
clone_size: few
cdr3_nt: TGTGCCAGCAGTTCCTTCGGAAGGCTAGCGGGAGAAGAGACCCAGTACTTC
cdr3_aa: CASSSFGRLAGEETQYF

d_call: -
v_call: TRBV19
j_call: TRBJ2-3
clone_size: -
cdr3_nt: TGTGCCAGTAGTTTCACGGGGCATACAGATACGCAGTATTTT
cdr3_aa: CASSFTGHTDTQYF

d_call: -
v_call: TRBV3-1
j_call: TRBJ1-2
clone_size: -
cdr3_nt: TGTGCCAGCAGCCCTAGGGACCACAGTCGCTATGGCTACACCTTC
cdr3_aa: CASSPRDHSRYGYTF

d_call: -
v_call: TRBV19
j_call: TRBJ1-1
clone_size: few
cdr3_nt: TGTGCCAGCGCTAACACTGAAGCTTTCTTT
cdr3_aa: CASANTEAFF

d_call: TRBD1
v_call: TRBV20-1
j_call: TRBJ1-4
clone_size: -
cdr3_nt: TGCAGTGCTGAAAACAGGGGGTCTAATGAAAAACTGTTTTTT
cdr3_aa: CSAENRGSNEKLFF

d_call: TRBD2
v_call: TRBV7-2
j_call: TRBJ2-5
clone_size: few
cdr3_nt: TGTGCCAGCAGCGGCACTAGCGGGGGGGAGACCCAGTACTTC
cdr3_aa: CASSGTSGGETQYF

d_call: -
v_call: TRBV28
j_call: TRBJ1-1
clone_size: few
cdr3_nt: TGTGCCAGCAGTTTCCTAGGGGAAGGGACTGAAGCTTTCTTT
cdr3_aa: CASSFLGEGTEAFF

d_call: -
v_call: TRBV3-1
j_call: TRBJ2-7
clone_size: -
cdr3_nt: TGTGCCAGCAGCCAAGCGATAGACTACGAGCAGTACTTC
cdr3_aa: CASSQAIDYEQYF

d_call: -
v_call: TRBV20-1
j_call: TRBJ1-1
clone_size: -
cdr3_nt: TGCAGTGCTCCTTGGGAGGGGCCGTCCTCGGGCACTGAAGCTTTCTTT
cdr3_aa: CSAPWEGPSSGTEAFF

d_call: TRBD1
v_call: TRBV18
j_call: TRBJ2-7
clone_size: -
cdr3_nt: TGTGCCAGCTCACCCGGGACAGGGCTCGACGAGCAGTACTTC
cdr3_aa: CASSPGTGLDEQYF

d_call: -
v_call: TRBV4-1
j_call: TRBJ1-4
clone_size: few
cdr3_nt: TGCGCCAGCAGCGAAGAGGACAGATCTTATGACAATGAAAAACTGTTTTTT
cdr3_aa: CASSEEDRSYDNEKLFF

d_call: TRBD2
v_call: TRBV7-8
j_call: TRBJ2-1
clone_size: few
cdr3_nt: TGTGCCAGCAGCCTAACTAGCGGGAGATCGTATGAGCAGTTCTTC
cdr3_aa: CASSLTSGRSYEQFF

d_call: -
v_call: TRBV6-5
j_call: TRBJ2-3
clone_size: -
cdr3_nt: TGTGCCAGCAGTAGGGGTGTGAGCACAGATACGCAGTATTTT
cdr3_aa: CASSRGVSTDTQYF

d_call: -
v_call: TRBV5-5
j_call: TRBJ2-1
clone_size: -
cdr3_nt: TGTGCCAGCAGCTTGGCCGCGGGGTACCACAATGAGCAGTTCTTC
cdr3_aa: CASSLAAGYHNEQFF

d_call: TRBD2
v_call: TRBV13
j_call: TRBJ2-7
clone_size: once
cdr3_nt: TGTGCCAGCAGCCGGGCGGGGACTAGCGGGGTTTACTACGAGCAGTACTTC
cdr3_aa: CASSRAGTSGVYYEQYF

d_call: TRBD2
v_call: TRBV7-9
j_call: TRBJ2-1
clone_size: -
cdr3_nt: TGTGCCAGCAGCTTAACCGGACTAGCGGTTGCAAATGAGCAGTTCTTC
cdr3_aa: CASSLTGLAVANEQFF

d_call: TRBD2
v_call: TRBV20-1
j_call: TRBJ2-1
clone_size: -
cdr3_nt: TGCAGTGCTAGAGAGGGGCCGGGAGGCCGCCGAAGAACATATGAGCAGTTCTTC
cdr3_aa: CSAREGPGGRRRTYEQFF

d_call: -
v_call: TRBV6-2/TRBV6-3
j_call: TRBJ1-1
clone_size: few
cdr3_nt: TGTGCCAGCAGTCCCAGGCGGGACACGAACACTGAAGCTTTCTTT
cdr3_aa: CASSPRRDTNTEAFF

d_call: TRBD2
v_call: TRBV7-2
j_call: TRBJ2-7
clone_size: -
cdr3_nt: TGTGCCAGCAGCTTAGAGGGGACTATCCACTACGAGCAGTACTTC
cdr3_aa: CASSLEGTIHYEQYF

d_call: -
v_call: TRBV9
j_call: TRBJ1-3
clone_size: few
cdr3_nt: TGTGCCAGCAGCGTTACTGGAAACACCATATATTTT
cdr3_aa: CASSVTGNTIYF

d_call: -
v_call: TRBV6-1
j_call: TRBJ1-4
clone_size: -
cdr3_nt: TGTGCCAGCCGGATTCAAGACAGGAGTAATGAAAAACTGTTTTTT
cdr3_aa: CASRIQDRSNEKLFF

d_call: TRBD1
v_call: TRBV12-5
j_call: TRBJ1-5
clone_size: -
cdr3_nt: TGTGCTAGTGGCGGACAGGGCAATCAGCCCCAGCATTTT
cdr3_aa: CASGGQGNQPQHF

d_call: -
v_call: TRBV5-1
j_call: TRBJ1-1
clone_size: -
cdr3_nt: TGCGCCAGCAGCTTGGACGGGGTTGGGCGGGGCACTGAAGCTTTCTTT
cdr3_aa: CASSLDGVGRGTEAFF

d_call: -
v_call: TRBV4-3
j_call: TRBJ2-3
clone_size: -
cdr3_nt: TGCGCCAGCAGCCAAGAGCCGCGACAGAGAAGGCATTTT
cdr3_aa: CASSQEPRQRRHF

d_call: TRBD1
v_call: TRBV29-1
j_call: TRBJ1-1
clone_size: -
cdr3_nt: TGCAGCGTCGACAGGGAAACTGAAGCTTTCTTT
cdr3_aa: CSVDRETEAFF

d_call: TRBD2
v_call: TRBV7-9
j_call: TRBJ2-5
clone_size: few
cdr3_nt: TGTGCCAGCAGCTTGGTTGCTAGCGGGAGCCAGACCCAGTACTTC
cdr3_aa: CASSLVASGSQTQYF

d_call: -
v_call: TRBV6-2/TRBV6-3
j_call: TRBJ2-2
clone_size: few
cdr3_nt: TGTGCCAGCAGTACCGTGAACACCGGGGAGCTGTTTTTT
cdr3_aa: CASSTVNTGELFF

d_call: TRBD1
v_call: TRBV7-3
j_call: TRBJ2-7
clone_size: -
cdr3_nt: TGTGCCAGCAGCTTAACGGTCGACAGGGAGAGGTACGAGCAGTACTTC
cdr3_aa: CASSLTVDRERYEQYF

d_call: TRBD2
v_call: TRBV20-1
j_call: TRBJ2-3
clone_size: -
cdr3_nt: TGCAGTGCTAGAGATCCCCGTACTAGCGGGAGGACAGATACGCAGTATTTT
cdr3_aa: CSARDPRTSGRTDTQYF

d_call: -
v_call: TRBV6-5
j_call: TRBJ1-1
clone_size: many
cdr3_nt: TGTGCCAGCAGTTCCGGACCCAAAGCTTTCTTT
cdr3_aa: CASSSGPKAFF

d_call: -
v_call: TRBV27
j_call: TRBJ2-7
clone_size: -
cdr3_nt: TGTGCCAGCAGTCCCCAGGGGCTCGTTTACGAGCAGTACTTC
cdr3_aa: CASSPQGLVYEQYF

d_call: -
v_call: TRBV7-2
j_call: TRBJ2-3
clone_size: few
cdr3_nt: TGTGCCAGCAGCTTAACCCGGGGCGCAGATACGCAGTATTTT
cdr3_aa: CASSLTRGADTQYF

d_call: -
v_call: TRBV20-1
j_call: TRBJ2-1
clone_size: few
cdr3_nt: TGCAGTGCTCGGGGGGCGGGATCCTCTTCGTCCTACAATGAGCAGTTCTTC
cdr3_aa: CSARGAGSSSSYNEQFF

d_call: -
v_call: TRBV20-1
j_call: TRBJ2-7
clone_size: -
cdr3_nt: TGCAGTGCTAGAGATCTAAGGGGCGAGGGTGCCTACGAGCAGTACTTC
cdr3_aa: CSARDLRGEGAYEQYF

d_call: TRBD1
v_call: TRBV7-8
j_call: TRBJ2-3
clone_size: many
cdr3_nt: TGTGCCAGCAGCCCCGGGACAGGCCACACAGATACGCAGTATTTT
cdr3_aa: CASSPGTGHTDTQYF

d_call: TRBD2
v_call: TRBV20-1
j_call: TRBJ2-5
clone_size: few
cdr3_nt: TGCAGTGCTAGAACCTCCCTACAGCGGGGGGGCGAGACCCAGTACTTC
cdr3_aa: CSARTSLQRGGETQYF

d_call: -
v_call: TRBV14
j_call: TRBJ2-1
clone_size: once
cdr3_nt: TGTGCCAGCAGCCAGTCGACAGGTGCCGGCTCCTACAATGAGCAGTTCTTC
cdr3_aa: CASSQSTGAGSYNEQFF

d_call: -
v_call: TRBV7-6
j_call: TRBJ2-1
clone_size: -
cdr3_nt: TGTGCCAGCAGCTTAGCGAAGGGGAATGAGCAGTTCTTC
cdr3_aa: CASSLAKGNEQFF

d_call: -
v_call: TRBV7-7
j_call: TRBJ2-5
clone_size: few
cdr3_nt: TGTGCTAGCAGCTTAGCCCCTACCGGGGAGACCCAGTACTTC
cdr3_aa: CASSLAPTGETQYF

d_call: -
v_call: TRBV7-3
j_call: TRBJ2-7
clone_size: -
cdr3_nt: TGTGCCAGCAGCACGACGGCCGGGGCAGCCTACGAGCAGTACTTC
cdr3_aa: CASSTTAGAAYEQYF

d_call: TRBD2
v_call: TRBV18
j_call: TRBJ2-1
clone_size: few
cdr3_nt: TGTGCCAGCTCACCCTCGACTAGCGGGAGGGTGAATGAGCAGTTCTTC
cdr3_aa: CASSPSTSGRVNEQFF

d_call: -
v_call: TRBV11-2
j_call: TRBJ2-1
clone_size: many
cdr3_nt: TGTGCCAGCAGCCCTCTAGCGACTGGATACAATGAGCAGTTCTTC
cdr3_aa: CASSPLATGYNEQFF

d_call: TRBD2
v_call: TRBV4-2
j_call: TRBJ2-7
clone_size: few
cdr3_nt: TGTGCCAGCAGCCCAGGGGCTAGCGGGGATCCCTACGAGCAGTACTTC
cdr3_aa: CASSPGASGDPYEQYF

d_call: -
v_call: TRBV28
j_call: TRBJ1-2
clone_size: -
cdr3_nt: TGTGCCAGCACCCCGGGCGCAGAGTCTAACTATGGCTACACCTTC
cdr3_aa: CASTPGAESNYGYTF

d_call: TRBD1
v_call: TRBV27
j_call: TRBJ2-2
clone_size: few
cdr3_nt: TGTGCCTGCGCTCATCGAGGGACAGGGGTCTTCACCGGGGAGCTGTTTTTT
cdr3_aa: CACAHRGTGVFTGELFF

d_call: -
v_call: TRBV13
j_call: TRBJ1-4
clone_size: -
cdr3_nt: TGTGCCAGCAGCTTATCAGGGGACGCAACTGATGAAAAACTGTTTTTT
cdr3_aa: CASSLSGDATDEKLFF

d_call: -
v_call: TRBV28
j_call: TRBJ1-1
clone_size: few
cdr3_nt: TGTGCCAGCAGCCCCGGGCCCAGGAGGACTGAAGCTTTCTTT
cdr3_aa: CASSPGPRRTEAFF

d_call: -
v_call: TRBV9
j_call: TRBJ1-1
clone_size: few
cdr3_nt: TGTGCCAGCGCTGGGGGGCTAGAATGGGGAACCACTGAAGCTTTCTTT
cdr3_aa: CASAGGLEWGTTEAFF

d_call: -
v_call: TRBV5-5
j_call: TRBJ1-5
clone_size: -
cdr3_nt: TGTGCCAGCAGCTTGTATCCGGGAAAAAATCAGCCCCAGCATTTT
cdr3_aa: CASSLYPGKNQPQHF

d_call: TRBD2
v_call: TRBV20-1
j_call: TRBJ2-1
clone_size: -
cdr3_nt: TGCAGTGCCCCATCTCAGGGACTAGAATTGTATGAGCAGTTCTTC
cdr3_aa: CSAPSQGLELYEQFF

d_call: TRBD2
v_call: TRBV7-2
j_call: TRBJ2-1
clone_size: -
cdr3_nt: TGTGTCAGCAGCCCCCGACTAGCGGGATCCTACAATGAGCAGTTCTTC
cdr3_aa: CVSSPRLAGSYNEQFF

d_call: TRBD2
v_call: TRBV4-3
j_call: TRBJ2-7
clone_size: many
cdr3_nt: TGCGCCAGCAGCCAGAGTGCGAAGGGCAGCGGGATCTACGAGCAGTACTTC
cdr3_aa: CASSQSAKGSGIYEQYF

d_call: -
v_call: TRBV12-3/TRBV12-4
j_call: TRBJ1-4
clone_size: -
cdr3_nt: TGTGCCAGCAGTTTCGCTGGGGCCGCTGATGAAAAACTGTTTTTT
cdr3_aa: CASSFAGAADEKLFF

d_call: TRBD2
v_call: TRBV4-3
j_call: TRBJ2-3
clone_size: -
cdr3_nt: TGCGCCAGCAGCGCGATTAGCGGGACTAGCACAGATACGCGGTATTTT
cdr3_aa: CASSAISGTSTDTRYF

d_call: TRBD1
v_call: TRBV28
j_call: TRBJ2-3
clone_size: -
cdr3_nt: TGTGCCAGCAGTCGGGACAGAAGCACAGATACGCAGTATTTT
cdr3_aa: CASSRDRSTDTQYF